This T cell receptor beta chain was documented in a study of blood T cell repertoires in COVID-19. As for the study in general: Acute and convalescent COVID-19 samples came from the United States, Italy and Spain. Sample material is recorded as cDNA or gDNA derived from T cells, B-cell-depleted T cells, or PBMCs.

In the original workflow: Cell counts per sample came from amplifying reference gene primers. Clones were read by immunoSEQ multiplex PCR, and TCRdb kept only the in-frame ones, dropping some. D and trimming were read from the DNA, whereas the V and J calls and clone size are those reported in that table. The sample holds around 220,000 clones, 80% seen once. The CDR3 runs to 11 residues. The germline V gene has CDR1 MDHEN and CDR2 SYDVKM. V was pared by 8 bases and J by 7 bases, with 9 bases between. The sequence was collected from a human donor in a cohort sampled during active COVID-19. Sequencing was performed on peripheral blood. The J gene is TRBJ1-5, the V gene TRBV28, with D possibly being TRBD1 (6 bases). Here the CDR3 reads CASRGGQPQHF. Here the CDR3 DNA reads TGTGCCAGCCGAGGGGGACAGCCCCAGCATTTT.